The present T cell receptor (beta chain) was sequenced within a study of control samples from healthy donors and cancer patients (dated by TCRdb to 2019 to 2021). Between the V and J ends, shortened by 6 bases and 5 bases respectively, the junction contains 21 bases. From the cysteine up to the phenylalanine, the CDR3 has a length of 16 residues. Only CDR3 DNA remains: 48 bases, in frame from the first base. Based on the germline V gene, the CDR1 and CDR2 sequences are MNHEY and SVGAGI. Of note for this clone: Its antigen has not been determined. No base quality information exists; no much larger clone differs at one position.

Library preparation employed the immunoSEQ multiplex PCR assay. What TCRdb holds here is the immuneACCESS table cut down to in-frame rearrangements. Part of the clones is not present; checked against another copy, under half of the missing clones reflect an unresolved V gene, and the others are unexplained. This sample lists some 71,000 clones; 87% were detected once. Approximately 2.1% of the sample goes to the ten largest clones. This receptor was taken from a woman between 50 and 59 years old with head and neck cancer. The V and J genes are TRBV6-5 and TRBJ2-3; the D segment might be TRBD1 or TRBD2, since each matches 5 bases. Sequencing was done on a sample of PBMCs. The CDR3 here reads CASRYRDAPPGDTQYF. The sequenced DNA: TGTGCCAGCAGGTACCGGGACGCCCCGCCCGGAGATACGCAGTATTTT.